The 30 T cell receptor beta chains below come from one sample, sequenced in a study of shared clonotypes between healthy human individuals. The repertoire was sequenced with immunoSEQ multiplex PCR; TCRdb's copy has only in-frame clones and lacks some. The data contain about 2.3 million clones, 80% to 95% of them singletons. Input material: naive CD4+ T cells from PBMCs. This sample's subset: CD45RA+ positively selected. These receptors all stem from a man aged 18 to 30 in good health. Some clones in this sample may be carry-over from other donors' samples.

The chain recombines TRBV6-1 with TRBJ1-2; 7 bases align to TRBD1. The V and J ends lost 8 bases and 4 bases, in that order; junction bases with no gene match: 10. The CDR3 totals 14 residues. Germline lookup yields CDR1 MNHNS and CDR2 SASEGT. CDR3 amino acids: CASAWDRLIYGYTF. The DNA for the CDR3 is TGTGCCAGCGCTTGGGACAGACTCATCTATGGCTACACCTTC.

V and J are TRBV6-6 and TRBJ2-7; D gene uncertain. Per the germline V gene, CDR1 is MNHNY and CDR2 is SVGAGI (reference sequence). CDR3 length equals 15 residues. V was trimmed by 0 bases and J by 3 bases, leaving 12 bases between them. Written as DNA, the CDR3 is TGTGCCAGCAGTTACTCATGGACCGAAAACTACGAGCAGTACTTC. Its translation: CASSYSWTENYEQYF.

The gene calls are TRBV10-3 and TRBJ1-5; D not certain. V gave up 2 bases and J gave up 0 bases, with 11 bases separating them. CDR1 and CDR2 (germline): ENHRY, SYGVKD. The CDR3 runs to 16 residues. CDR3 sequence reads: CAISEGSLPSNQPQHF. CDR3 bases: TGTGCCATCAGTGAGGGCAGCCTGCCTAGCAATCAGCCCCAGCATTTT.

As regards this clone: Other DNA sequences in this specimen translate into the identical CDR3. This rearrangement joins TRBV18 to TRBJ2-5; no reliable D call. V was cut by 2 bases and J by 1 base, with 8 bases left in between. This CDR3 is built from 14 residues. In germline, CDR1 is KGHSH, CDR2 LQKENI. CDR3 nucleotide sequence: TGTGCCAGCTCACCAGGCCAAATCCAAGAGACCCAGTACTTC. Protein: CASSPGQIQETQYF.

The chain's CDR3 is CASSFLYATGGRKTQYF. The CDR3 DNA reads TGTGCCAGCAGCTTTCTGTATGCGACAGGGGGCAGAAAGACCCAGTACTTC. The chain is built from TRBV7-9 and TRBJ2-5; 10 bases line up with TRBD1. CDR1 and CDR2 from the germline V gene are SEHNR and FQNEAQ (reference sequence). J gave up 6 bases and V 3 bases, and 13 bases lay outside the gene matches. The CDR3 consists of 17 residues.

V usage is TRBV5-1 and J usage is TRBJ1-2, with D possibly TRBD1 on 6 matching bases. V was pared by 4 bases and J by 3 bases, with 10 bases between. The germline gives CDR1 SGHRS, CDR2 YFSETQ. This CDR3 is built from 13 residues. Here the CDR3 reads CASSQDRYYGYTF. Written as DNA, the CDR3 is TGCGCCAGCAGCCAGGACAGATACTATGGCTACACCTTC.

The rearrangement joins TRBV28 to TRBJ1-2, with D possibly TRBD1 on 6 matching bases. CDR3 size: 16 residues. The germline V and J ends were trimmed by 2 bases and 8 bases, with 21 bases remaining between them. Germline lookup yields CDR1 MDHEN and CDR2 SYDVKM. CDR3 protein: CASSLEGGRSTIGYTF. The CDR3 DNA follows: TGTGCCAGCAGTTTAGAGGGGGGAAGGAGTACGATCGGCTACACCTTC.

The rearrangement joins TRBV30 to TRBJ1-1, with a weak D call TRBD1 (5 bases). The CDR3 extends over 14 amino acids. Germline assignment: CDR1 GTSNPN and CDR2 SVGIG (reference sequence). Trimming pared 1 base from V and 5 bases from J, leaving 14 bases between. The CDR3 DNA follows: TGTGCCTGGAGTGGGAACGGGGGAAGGACTGAAGCTTTCTTT. Protein product: CAWSGNGGRTEAFF. The full variable domain, its missing parts supplied by reference TRBV30 and TRBJ1-1, is SQTIHQWPATLVQPVGSPLSLECTVEGTSNPNLYWYRQAAGRGLQLLFYSVGIGQISSEVPQNLSASRPQDRQFILSSKKLLLSDSGFYLCAWSGNGGRTEAFFGQGTRLTVV.

For this clone: Other DNA sequences within the sample encode an identical CDR3. This chain uses TRBV7-2 with TRBJ2-7; possibly TRBD1 for D (5 bases). Trimming took 1 base from V and 1 from J, leaving 8 bases between them. The length of the CDR3 is 14 residues. Germline-derived CDR1 and CDR2 are SGHTA and FQGNSA. The CDR3 is CASSLDRTSYEQYF. CDR3 DNA: TGTGCCAGCAGCTTAGACCGGACATCCTACGAGCAGTACTTC.

On this clone itself: This sample includes further DNA sequences coding for the same CDR3. This sequence joins TRBV5-1 and TRBJ1-2; 7 nucleotides line up with TRBD1. The CDR3 contains 14 residues. The trim removed 2 bases at V and 2 bases at J, leaving 3 bases unmatched. Germline loops: CDR1 SGHRS, CDR2 YFSETQ. The CDR3 loop is CASSLTTGNYGYTF. CDR3 coding DNA: TGCGCCAGCAGCTTAACGACAGGGAACTATGGCTACACCTTC.

The CDR3: CASSATGYQETQYF. In nucleotides, the CDR3 is TGTGCCAGCAGCGCGACAGGGTACCAAGAGACCCAGTACTTC. This chain uses TRBV9 with TRBJ2-5; 7 nucleotides align to TRBD1. CDR3 length: 14 residues. Trimming at V came to 3 bases and at J to 0 bases, leaving 2 bases not matched to a gene. Germline V gene sequence: CDR1 SGDLS, CDR2 YYNGEE.

The genes are TRBV29-1 and TRBJ2-7; TRBD1 might be the D (5 bases). The CDR3 has 14 residues. Germline V CDR1 and CDR2: SQVTM, ANQGSEA. CDR3 residues: CSALDTGEGDEQYF. In DNA, the CDR3 is TGCAGTGCACTGGACACAGGTGAAGGGGACGAGCAGTACTTC.

The chain couples TRBV18 to TRBJ2-7; 7 nucleotides line up with TRBD1. The CDR3 length is 13 residues. Germline CDR1 KGHSH, CDR2 LQKENI. The V and J ends lost 2 bases and 6 bases, in that order; junction bases with no gene match: 4. The CDR3 nucleotides read TGTGCCAGCTCACCAGAGAGACAGGGCGAGCAGTACTTC. It yields the protein CASSPERQGEQYF.

This rearrangement joins TRBV5-4 to TRBJ2-6, with D unclear. Per germline, CDR1 SGHNT and CDR2 YYREEE (reference sequence). This CDR3 comprises 17 residues. The ends were cut back, 4 bases at V and 0 bases at J, with 14 bases in the middle. The DNA for the CDR3 is TGTGCCAGCAGCCCCGGGTCCGAGAGCTCTGGGGCCAACGTCCTGACTTTC. Encoded protein: CASSPGSESSGANVLTF.

This chain links TRBV6-1 with TRBJ2-1; D is ambiguous. Germline CDR1 reads MNHNS; CDR2 reads SASEGT. The V and J ends lost 3 bases and 0 bases respectively, with 6 bases between them. This CDR3 has 14 amino acids. CDR3 amino acids: CASSEIGSYNEQFF. DNA of the CDR3: TGTGCCAGCAGTGAGATTGGCTCCTACAATGAGCAGTTCTTC.

J is TRBJ1-3 and V is TRBV2; D remains ambiguous. The V and J ends lost 10 bases and 4 bases respectively, with 17 bases between them. CDR3 size: 14 residues. CDR1 and CDR2 (germline): SNHLY, FYNNEI. Written as DNA, the CDR3 is TGTGCCACTACCGGCGGAATAACGGGAAACACCATATATTTT. It is translated as CATTGGITGNTIYF.

The chain uses TRBV15 and TRBJ1-4, with D uncertain. The CDR3 is 16 residues long. Trimming removed 1 base at V and 5 bases at J, with 14 bases between. Germline CDR1 LNHNV, CDR2 YYDKDF (reference sequence). The CDR3 is CATSRGGSNLNEKLFF. DNA for the CDR3: TGTGCCACCAGCAGAGGAGGGTCCAACCTCAATGAAAAACTGTTTTTT.

The chain joins TRBV27 to TRBJ2-1; 9 bases agree with TRBD2. The CDR3 loop spans 17 amino acids. Per the germline V gene, CDR1 is MNHEY and CDR2 is SMNVEV (reference sequence). V was clipped by 2 bases and J by 2 bases; unmatched bases: 7. The CDR3 DNA reads TGTGCCAGCAGTTTAAGGGCGGGAGGGGTGACCTACAATGAGCAGTTCTTC. Its protein is CASSLRAGGVTYNEQFF.

This clone was seen a single time. This rearrangement joins TRBV30 to TRBJ1-2, with 8 bases matching TRBD1. Trimming took 6 bases from V and 4 from J; bases not matched to a gene: 16. CDR3 length: 16 residues. Germline V lookup: CDR1 GTSNPN, CDR2 SVGIG (reference sequence). The CDR3 DNA is TGTGCCTGTCCTAGAGGGACAGGCGGGGGCCTCTATGGCTACACCTTC. Amino acids: CACPRGTGGGLYGYTF.

The rearrangement uses TRBV6-6 and TRBJ2-3, with a tentative D call TRBD2 (6 bases). CDR3 length: 16 residues. Trimming removed 4 bases from V and 0 bases from J, with 14 bases in between. Per the germline V gene, CDR1 is MNHNY and CDR2 is SVGAGI (reference sequence). CDR3 amino acids: CASSSERAGSTDTQYF. The CDR3 coding sequence is TGTGCCAGCAGTTCCGAGAGGGCGGGGAGCACAGATACGCAGTATTTT.

The V gene is TRBV27, the J gene TRBJ2-3; TRBD2 matches 7 bases. The CDR3 is 15 amino acids. Trimming took 5 bases from V and 1 from J; bases not matched to a gene: 6. Germline assignment: CDR1 MNHEY and CDR2 SMNVEV (reference sequence). CDR3 in DNA: TGTGCCAGCAGTCCGATTGGGGGGGGCACAGATACGCAGTATTTT. Protein product: CASSPIGGGTDTQYF.

In its sample, this clone was seen once. The rearrangement links TRBV5-1 to TRBJ2-4; a weak D match, TRBD2 (6 bases). The germline gives CDR1 SGHRS, CDR2 YFSETQ. Trimming removed 0 bases at V and 8 bases at J, with 15 bases between. The CDR3 is made up of 15 amino acids. CDR3 nucleotide sequence: TGCGCCAGCAGCTTGGTGGAGGGACCACGGCACATTCAGTACTTC. This gives the protein CASSLVEGPRHIQYF.

The CDR3 sequence is CASSFTFLGYTDTQYF. CDR3 in DNA: TGTGCCAGCAGCTTCACGTTCCTGGGATACACAGATACGCAGTATTTT. The chain recombines TRBV7-9 with TRBJ2-3; D is undetermined. This CDR3 comprises 16 residues. The V gene's germline CDR1 is SEHNR and CDR2 FQNEAQ (reference sequence). Trimming cost V 3 bases and J 2 bases, with 15 bases left between them.

The rearrangement joins TRBV5-6 to TRBJ1-1, with a tentative D call TRBD1 (5 bases). Germline V gives CDR1 SGHDT, CDR2 YYEEEE. Trimming took off 1 base at V and 1 base at J, with 17 bases between the two ends. This CDR3 region has 17 residues. The CDR3 nucleotides are TGTGCCAGCAGCTTGATCTCTACAGGCTTCAGGAACACTGAAGCTTTCTTT. Its translation: CASSLISTGFRNTEAFF.

In the case of this clone: Other DNA variants within this sample encode the same CDR3. The chain is built from TRBV30 and TRBJ1-2, with D unclear. V was shortened by 0 bases and J by 4 bases, with 6 bases between the two germline ends. CDR1 is GTSNPN and CDR2 is SVGIG in the germline V gene (reference sequence). The CDR3 totals 12 residues. Written as DNA, the CDR3 is TGTGCCTGGAGTGTACTAGGCTATGGCTACACCTTC. As protein: CAWSVLGYGYTF.

This clone was picked up one time. This chain connects TRBV7-8 to TRBJ1-3, with a tentative D call TRBD1 (6 bases). V lost 7 bases, J lost 0 bases, and 16 bases lay in between. The CDR3 consists of 16 residues. Germline V CDR1 and CDR2: SGHVS, FQNEAQ. CDR3 sequence (DNA): TGTGCCAGCACCCTAGGGGGGTCTTACTCTGGAAACACCATATATTTT. Amino acids: CASTLGGSYSGNTIYF.

The chain has TRBV19 and TRBJ2-1; D may be TRBD2 (6 bases). The CDR3 extends over 19 amino acids. V dropped 3 bases and J dropped 6 bases, with 27 bases sitting between them. Germline V gene data show CDR1 as LNHDA and CDR2 as SQIVND (reference sequence). The CDR3 reads CASSMGLRDFLRARNEQFF. Here the CDR3 DNA reads TGTGCCAGTAGTATGGGGTTGCGGGATTTTTTAAGGGCCCGCAATGAGCAGTTCTTC.

This clone was observed a handful of times. The chain links TRBV7-9 to TRBJ1-1; D is undetermined. This CDR3 has 10 amino acids. V was cut by 5 bases and J by 5 bases, with 3 bases left in between. CDR1 SEHNR and CDR2 FQNEAQ come from the germline V gene (reference sequence). The CDR3 nucleotides read TGTGCCAGCAGCCATACTGAAGCTTTCTTT. Translated, it gives CASSHTEAFF.

In this sample, this clone turned up once. Within the sample, other DNA sequences also encode this same CDR3. The V and J genes are TRBV6-5 and TRBJ2-5; TRBD2 aligns across 7 bases. This CDR3 has 14 residues. The V segment lost 2 bases and the J segment 4 bases; nucleotides outside the gene matches: 4. The germline V gene has CDR1 MNHEY and CDR2 SVGAGI. This chain's CDR3 is CASSYGGGRETQYF. Here the CDR3 DNA reads TGTGCCAGCAGTTACGGCGGGGGTCGAGAGACCCAGTACTTC.

This rearrangement joins TRBV7-8 to TRBJ2-1; D perhaps matches TRBD1 (6 bases). The CDR3 loop spans 15 amino acids. Germline V lookup: CDR1 SGHVS, CDR2 FQNEAQ. V was trimmed by 6 bases and J by 5 bases, leaving 17 bases between them. CDR3 in amino acids: CASRDQGYVDNEQFF. The CDR3 DNA reads as TGTGCCAGCAGGGATCAGGGGTATGTAGACAATGAGCAGTTCTTC. Together with reference TRBV7-8 and TRBJ2-1, the CDR3 gives the full variable domain: GAGVSQSPRYKVAKRGQDVALRCDPISGHVSLFWYQQALGQGPEFLTYFQNEAQLDKSGLPSDRFFAERPEGSVSTLKIQRTQQEDSAVYLCASRDQGYVDNEQFFGPGTRLTVL.